This TCR beta chain comes out of a study of T-cell memory formation after mild COVID-19. Study outcomes and limitations: Memory cells collected pre-infection included some clones that later responded, suggesting cross-reactive memory joined.

TCRdb analysed the 5' RACE reads with MiXCR anew, one entry per CDR3 protein. The sample records more than 85,000 distinct CDR3 sequences, over 8.5% being singletons. CDR1 is MNHEY and CDR2 is SMNVEV in the germline V gene (reference sequence). V shed 6 bases and J 3 bases; nucleotides not matched to a gene: 2. CDR3 size: 12 residues. This clonotype showed up just a few times. The antigen is undetermined. The V and J genes are TRBV27 and TRBJ2-7, with 7 bases identical to TRBD1. The specimen was PBMCs or a T cell subset sorted from them (not recorded which). This receptor was obtained from a man aged 18 to 30 who had mild COVID-19 (a few samples of this study predate the infection). Cell type and time point are not known. The CDR3 DNA sequence: TGTGCCAGCAGGACAGGGAGCTACGAGCAGTACTTC. It translates to CASRTGSYEQYF.